This T cell receptor (beta chain) derives from a study of blood T cell repertoires in COVID-19. Study at large: Samples taken during acute and convalescent COVID-19 were collected in the United States, Italy and Spain. In each case, the material was cDNA or gDNA derived from T cells, B-cell-depleted T cells, or PBMCs.

CDR3 size: 14 residues. Trimming shortened V by 4 bases and J by 3 bases, and 12 bases separated the two germline ends. Germline CDR1 and CDR2: LNHDA and SQIVND (reference sequence). Methods used by the authors: It was from reference gene primer amplification that nucleated cell counts were estimated. Clones were read by immunoSEQ multiplex PCR, and TCRdb kept only the in-frame ones, dropping some. V and J calls and clone size follow that table, whereas D and trimming were derived from the DNA. The sample holds 85,000 to 100,000 clones, over 60% seen once. What was sequenced was peripheral blood. The V call is TRBV19, the J call TRBJ1-1; perhaps TRBD1 as D (6 bases). The receptor was isolated from a man aged 50-60 years who had recovered from COVID-19. In DNA form, the CDR3 reads TGTGCCAGTAGTAAGCAAAGGACAGACACTGAAGCTTTCTTT. Amino acid sequence: CASSKQRTDTEAFF.